This T cell receptor (beta chain) is from a study of OX40 agonist ivuxolimab in advanced cancers. Study-wide background: Patients received ivuxolimab, an intravenous treatment, every 2 weeks at 0.01 to 10 mg/kg. Overall study results and limits: Dosing at 0.1 to 3.0 mg/kg was accompanied by clonal expansion of CD4+ and CD8+ blood T cells by week 6. Specificity for antigen went undetermined in the expanded peripheral T cells.

A note on this clone: The antigen remains unidentified.

Repertoires were generated with immunoSEQ multiplex PCR, while TCRdb's copy carries only in-frame clones and drops some. The sample lists some 150,000 clones, about nine tenths seen once, with 0.9% to 1.2% in the top ten. The study sampled blood at baseline, cycle 4 day 1, and cycle 7 day 1. The CDR3 has 14 amino acids. The V gene's germline CDR1 is SGHRS and CDR2 YFSETQ. J was trimmed by 4 bases and V by 6 bases; bases with no gene match: 7. This sequence joins TRBV5-1 and TRBJ2-1; 7 nucleotides match TRBD1. The specimen comprised CD4+ or CD8+ T cells sorted from blood, sampled in a trial of the OX40 agonist ivuxolimab. The sequence came from an adult with an advanced solid tumor such as melanoma, head and neck, liver or kidney cancer. For the CDR3, the DNA is TGCGCCAGCAAGGAAGGGGGCGGGTACAATGAGCAGTTCTTC. Encoded protein: CASKEGGGYNEQFF.